The clone carrying this T cell receptor (beta chain) showed up just once. Sequenced by immunoSEQ multiplex PCR; TCRdb stores in-frame clones only, minus some. The sample yields about 350,000 clones, 80% to 90% seen once. This entry belongs to a study of Ad26.COV2.S vaccination and SARS-CoV-2 variants. Study context: Once or twice, 56 days apart, Ad26.COV2.S was delivered intramuscularly.

The treatment denotes: 15 to 20 received Ad26.COV2.S at low or high dose, single or two shots; five or six received placebo; per-sample allocation not given. The investigators took samples on day 63 after the first vaccine or placebo injection. The sample here was peripheral blood, taken in a trial of Ad26.COV2.S vaccine versus placebo. The origin of this receptor is a person between 18 and 59 years old who received the Ad26.COV2.S COVID-19 vaccine or a placebo.

The CDR3 protein is CASRQTSRGWGTF. CDR3 nucleotide sequence: TGTGCCAGCAGACAGACCTCCCGGGGTTGGGGCACCTTC. The chain has TRBV6-5 and TRBJ1-2; no reliable D call. The germline V and J ends were trimmed by 6 bases and 13 bases, with 21 bases remaining between them. Germline assignment: CDR1 MNHEY and CDR2 SVGAGI. This CDR3 comprises 13 residues.